These T cell receptor beta chains were read from a single sample in a study of blood T cell repertoires in COVID-19. TCRdb's table, derived via immunoSEQ multiplex PCR, lists solely in-frame clones and lacks some. This table holds about 100,000 clones, more than 65% found once. Sequenced input: peripheral blood. The receptors shown here come from a man in his 60s with acute or convalescent COVID-19. CDR3s include the opening cysteine and the closing phenylalanine or tryptophan. Fields, in order: D gene, V gene, clone size, J gene, CDR3 DNA, CDR3 protein. The D gene is left open where the match is weak. Some rows have no size entry. The others give once, few or many, or a class for an expanded clone.

D: .; V: TRBV5-4; size: once; J: TRBJ2-5; DNA: TGTGCCAGCAGCTCCCGGCGGGACGATCAAGAGACCCAGTACTTC; CDR3: CASSSRRDDQETQYF
D: .; V: TRBV13; size: .; J: TRBJ2-4; DNA: TGTGCCAGCAGCTCGTTAGTCTTGAACATTCAGTACTTC; CDR3: CASSSLVLNIQYF
D: .; V: TRBV7-8; size: .; J: TRBJ1-5; DNA: TGTGCCAGCAGCCTTGACAGCTCTAGCAATCAGCCCCAGCATTTT; CDR3: CASSLDSSSNQPQHF
D: TRBD1; V: TRBV6-6; size: .; J: TRBJ1-2; DNA: TGTGCCAGCAGTTACCCCGGGACAGGGCATGGCTACACCTTC; CDR3: CASSYPGTGHGYTF
D: .; V: TRBV11-3; size: .; J: TRBJ2-1; DNA: TGTGCCAGCAGCTTAGTCTCCAATGAGCAGTTCTTC; CDR3: CASSLVSNEQFF
D: TRBD2; V: TRBV5-6; size: .; J: TRBJ2-1; DNA: TGTGCCACCATGACCGGGACTAGCGTCTACAATGAGCAGTTCTTC; CDR3: CATMTGTSVYNEQFF
D: .; V: TRBV20-1; size: .; J: TRBJ1-5; DNA: TGCAGTGCTAGTGGGGCTGGCAATCAGCCCCAGCATTTT; CDR3: CSASGAGNQPQHF
D: TRBD1; V: TRBV10-3; size: .; J: TRBJ1-2; DNA: TGTGCCATCCACCAAAGACAGGGTGATACTGGCTACACCTTC; CDR3: CAIHQRQGDTGYTF
D: .; V: TRBV28; size: .; J: TRBJ2-7; DNA: TGTGCCAGCAGTTCCCCCCGGGGTAGCTCCTACGAGCAGTACTTC; CDR3: CASSSPRGSSYEQYF
D: TRBD1; V: TRBV7-6; size: .; J: TRBJ2-6; DNA: TGTGCCAGCAGCTTACAGGGGGCTGGGGCCAACGTCCTGACTTTC; CDR3: CASSLQGAGANVLTF
D: .; V: TRBV7-2; size: few; J: TRBJ2-7; DNA: TGTGCCAGCAGCTTACACCCAGGGGTAGGGGAGCAGTACTTC; CDR3: CASSLHPGVGEQYF
D: TRBD2; V: TRBV2; size: .; J: TRBJ2-1; DNA: TGTGCCAGCAGTGAATCCCTAGCGGGGGGCAATGAGCAGTTCTTC; CDR3: CASSESLAGGNEQFF
D: .; V: TRBV11-3; size: .; J: TRBJ2-7; DNA: TGTGCCAGCAGCTTAGCCAGTTACGAGCAGTACTTC; CDR3: CASSLASYEQYF
D: .; V: TRBV5-1; size: .; J: TRBJ2-2; DNA: TGCGCCAGCAGCTTGGCCCGGGGCACCGGGGAGCTGTTTTTT; CDR3: CASSLARGTGELFF
D: TRBD1; V: TRBV19; size: few; J: TRBJ2-7; DNA: TGTGCCAGTAGTACCTCCGGGACAGGGGTCCACGAGCAGTACTTC; CDR3: CASSTSGTGVHEQYF
D: TRBD1; V: TRBV3-1/TRBV3-2; size: few; J: TRBJ2-7; DNA: TGTGCCAGCAGCCAAGCTGGGGGACAGGTTGTACGCGAGCAGTACTTC; CDR3: CASSQAGGQVVREQYF
D: .; V: TRBV9; size: once; J: TRBJ2-5; DNA: TGTGCCAGCAGCGTATCTTCCGGGAGAATGGGGGAGACCCAGTACTTC; CDR3: CASSVSSGRMGETQYF
D: .; V: TRBV6-5; size: few; J: TRBJ1-2; DNA: TGTGCCAGCAGTTCCTACTATGGCTACACCTTC; CDR3: CASSSYYGYTF
D: TRBD2; V: TRBV3-1/TRBV3-2; size: .; J: TRBJ2-3; DNA: TGTGCCAGCAGCCCCCGACTAGCGGGGAAGGCAGATACGCAGTATTTT; CDR3: CASSPRLAGKADTQYF
D: TRBD1; V: TRBV7-9; size: .; J: TRBJ1-2; DNA: TGTGCCAGCAGCGTACGACCAGGGACAGGAGTCGGTGGCTACACCTTC; CDR3: CASSVRPGTGVGGYTF
D: TRBD2; V: TRBV6-2/TRBV6-3; size: .; J: TRBJ2-3; DNA: TGTGCCAGCAGTTACTCGCGGGAGACAGATACGCAGTATTTT; CDR3: CASSYSRETDTQYF
D: TRBD1; V: TRBV28; size: .; J: TRBJ1-5; DNA: TGTGCCAGCAGTTCCCCGGGGACAGGGGTTCAGCCCCAGCATTTT; CDR3: CASSSPGTGVQPQHF
D: TRBD1; V: TRBV28; size: .; J: TRBJ2-7; DNA: TGTGCCAGCAGTTTACTAAAGACAGGGTATCCCTACGAGCAGTACTTC; CDR3: CASSLLKTGYPYEQYF
D: .; V: TRBV7-9; size: .; J: TRBJ1-2; DNA: TGTGCCAGCAGCTTCGGGTCTCCTGTTAACTATGGCTACACCTTC; CDR3: CASSFGSPVNYGYTF
D: TRBD1; V: TRBV19; size: .; J: TRBJ2-6; DNA: TGTGCCAGTAGTGCTAAACCGGGACAGAGAACCCGCTCTCGGGCCAACGTCCTGACTTTC; CDR3: CASSAKPGQRTRSRANVLTF
D: TRBD1; V: TRBV27; size: .; J: TRBJ2-7; DNA: TGTGCCAGCAGGAAGACAGGGGAACTCTACGAGCAGTACTTC; CDR3: CASRKTGELYEQYF
D: .; V: TRBV7-6; size: few; J: TRBJ1-3; DNA: TGTGCCAGCAGCTTAGGAATGGGCAGGGAGGCTGGAAACACCATATATTTT; CDR3: CASSLGMGREAGNTIYF
D: TRBD2; V: TRBV2; size: .; J: TRBJ2-3; DNA: TGTGCCGGCATTTCGGGAGGGAGGGCCACAGATACGCAGTATTTT; CDR3: CAGISGGRATDTQYF
D: TRBD1; V: TRBV5-4; size: .; J: TRBJ2-7; DNA: TGTGCCAGCAGCCAGGGACAGGCCTACGAGCAGTACTTC; CDR3: CASSQGQAYEQYF